One sample yielded the 2 T cell receptor beta chains listed below, sequenced in a study of blood T cell repertoires in COVID-19. Using immunoSEQ multiplex PCR, the repertoire was profiled, and TCRdb retains in-frame clones only, with some absent. This sample has about 150,000 clones, with around 84% found just once. Sample: peripheral blood. These TCRs come from a man at least 80 years old with acute or convalescent COVID-19.

The chain carries TRBV30 and TRBJ2-1, with 13 bases identical to TRBD2. From germline, CDR1 is GTSNPN and CDR2 SVGIG (reference sequence). The J segment lost 9 bases and the V segment lost 5 bases, leaving 10 bases of the junction unmatched. CDR3 length: 15 residues. The DNA for the CDR3 is TGTGCCTGGGGCTTGGGGACTAGCGGGGTTGGTGAGCAGTTCTTC. Its protein is CAWGLGTSGVGEQFF.

This chain uses TRBV28 with TRBJ1-5; 10 bases align to TRBD1. This CDR3 contains 15 residues. V shed 7 bases and J 4 bases; nucleotides not matched to a gene: 7. Germline V CDR1 and CDR2: MDHEN, SYDVKM. CDR3 coding DNA: TGTGCCAGCAAAAGACAGGGGGCTTTAAATCAGCCCCAGCATTTT. Protein: CASKRQGALNQPQHF.